A single sample is the source of the 22 T cell receptor beta chains below, sequenced in a study of T cells in Graves' hyperthyroidism and ophthalmopathy. Amplification targeted TCR beta CDR3 regions from RNA transcripts. Primed by the HTBI set, a first-round RT-PCR was run on the TCR CDR3. TCRdb recomputed calls from the multiplex PCR reads with MiXCR, one row per CDR3 protein. The data show 400,000 to 500,000 distinct CDR3 sequences, with about an eighth seen just once and 5% to 6% held by the top ten. The specimen was blood. The receptor set was obtained from a woman younger than 35 with Graves' hyperthyroidism.

In its sample, this clonotype was seen many times. This sequence joins TRBV2 and TRBJ1-3, with D uncertain. The V gene's germline CDR1 is SNHLY and CDR2 FYNNEI. CDR3 length: 12 residues. V was shortened by 7 bases and J by 7 bases, with 11 bases between the two germline ends. The CDR3 DNA follows: TGTGCCAGCACCGGACTCTCCAACACCATATATTTT. Translated: CASTGLSNTIYF.

The genes are TRBV27 and TRBJ1-5; D unresolved. Germline-derived CDR1 and CDR2 are MNHEY and SMNVEV (reference sequence). The CDR3 covers 13 residues. The V and J ends lost 3 bases and 4 bases respectively, with 7 bases between them. CDR3 residues: CASSLEQNQPQHF. In DNA form, the CDR3 reads TGTGCCAGCAGTTTGGAACAGAATCAGCCCCAGCATTTT.

This clonotype was detected a few times. This chain connects TRBV30 to TRBJ2-7; D perhaps matches TRBD1 (6 bases). The CDR3 extends over 12 amino acids. Germline CDR1 and CDR2: GTSNPN and SVGIG (reference sequence). V was shortened by 3 bases and J by 6 bases, with 12 bases between the two germline ends. The CDR3 nucleotides read TGTGCCTGGAGCCTACAGGGAAGCGAGCAGTACTTC. It translates to CAWSLQGSEQYF. Supplemented by reference TRBV30 and TRBJ2-7, the full variable domain reads SQTIHQWPATLVQPVGSPLSLECTVEGTSNPNLYWYRQAAGRGLQLLFYSVGIGQISSEVPQNLSASRPQDRQFILSSKKLLLSDSGFYLCAWSLQGSEQYFGPGTRLTVT.

This clonotype has ten or more counts. This chain links TRBV7-3 with TRBJ2-7, with TRBD2 matching over 7 bases. This CDR3 is built from 14 residues. Germline CDR1 and CDR2: SGHTA and FQGTGA. The V gene end was trimmed by 1 base and the J gene end by 6 bases; junction bases not matched to a gene: 6. The chain's CDR3 is CASSLIAGEGEQYF. The CDR3 DNA reads as TGTGCCAGCAGCTTAATTGCTGGGGAGGGCGAGCAGTACTTC. Together with reference TRBV7-3 and TRBJ2-7, the CDR3 gives the full variable domain: GAGVSQTPSNKVTEKGKYVELRCDPISGHTALYWYRQSLGQGPEFLIYFQGTGAADDSGLPNDRFFAVRPEGSVSTLKIQRTERGDSAVYLCASSLIAGEGEQYFGPGTRLTVT.

This clonotype was recorded a few times. The chain carries TRBV12-3 or TRBV12-4 and TRBJ1-1; D not resolved. V was clipped by 3 bases and J by 3 bases, with 11 bases between them. The CDR3 runs 14 residues. Here the CDR3 DNA reads TGTGCCAGCAGTTTGGTCCCCCCGGACACTGAAGCTTTCTTT. This encodes CASSLVPPDTEAFF.

This clonotype was counted at least ten times. CDR3: CASSLAGREAVGYTF. The CDR3 DNA is TGTGCCAGCAGTTTGGCGGGCAGGGAGGCGGTGGGCTACACCTTC. V gene TRBV12-3 or TRBV12-4 combines with J gene TRBJ1-2; maybe TRBD1 (5 bases). Trimming removed 3 bases at V and 8 bases at J, with 19 bases between. The CDR3 extends over 15 amino acids.

This chain uses TRBV6-1 with TRBJ2-7; possibly TRBD1 or TRBD2 for D (6 bases each). Germline CDR1 MNHNS, CDR2 SASEGT. The ends were cut back, 3 bases at V and 5 bases at J, with 20 bases in the middle. There are 16 residues in the CDR3. The CDR3 region is CASSDSRGGLFDEQYF. The CDR3 coding sequence is TGTGCCAGCAGTGATTCCAGGGGAGGTCTATTTGACGAGCAGTACTTC.

J is TRBJ2-4 and V is TRBV5-4; 8 bases agree with TRBD1. With V trimmed by 4 bases and J by 5 bases, 8 bases remained unmatched. Germline CDR1 is SGHNT and CDR2 is YYREEE (reference sequence). The CDR3 is made up of 15 amino acids. CDR3 amino acids: CASSRRQGKENIQYF. The CDR3 DNA reads as TGTGCCAGCAGCCGCCGACAGGGGAAAGAAAACATTCAGTACTTC.

This clonotype was seen at least ten times. The chain is built from TRBV7-8 and TRBJ2-5; possible D gene TRBD1, 5 bases. The CDR3 extends over 13 amino acids. In germline, CDR1 is SGHVS, CDR2 FQNEAQ. V lost 0 bases and J lost 4, with 6 bases in between. CDR3 sequence (DNA): TGTGCCAGCAGCTTAGCAGGGGTAGAGACCCAGTACTTC. Translation: CASSLAGVETQYF. Looking up the rest from reference TRBV7-8 and TRBJ2-5 gives the full variable domain: GAGVSQSPRYKVAKRGQDVALRCDPISGHVSLFWYQQALGQGPEFLTYFQNEAQLDKSGLPSDRFFAERPEGSVSTLKIQRTQQEDSAVYLCASSLAGVETQYFGPGTRLLVL.

The table lists this clonotype with a few counts. The CDR3 reads CASSQDAGMNTGELFF. The CDR3 nucleotides read TGCGCCAGCAGCCAAGATGCAGGGATGAACACCGGGGAGCTGTTTTTT. This chain links TRBV4-3 with TRBJ2-2; D possibly corresponds to TRBD1 (5 bases). The V end lost 0 bases, the J end lost 1 base, and 9 bases lay between the germline ends. Germline V gives CDR1 LGHNA, CDR2 YSLEER. The CDR3 loop spans 16 amino acids.

In its sample, this clonotype was seen a few times. The chain couples TRBV3-1 to TRBJ2-1, with TRBD2 matching over 12 bases. Germline lookup yields CDR1 LGHDT and CDR2 YNNKEL (reference sequence). V lost 4 bases and J lost 7; bases outside the gene matches: 8. This CDR3 has 16 residues. The DNA of the CDR3 is TGTGCCAGCAGCCCTGCCACTAGCGGGAGGATGAATGAGCAGTTCTTC. This encodes CASSPATSGRMNEQFF.

The table lists this clonotype with many counts. This chain links TRBV7-9 with TRBJ2-1; D ambiguous. Germline CDR1 SEHNR, CDR2 FQNEAQ (reference sequence). V gave up 1 base and J gave up 6 bases, with 10 bases separating them. The length of the CDR3 is 14 residues. The CDR3 coding sequence is TGTGCCAGCAGCTTAGTCGGCAGCCCCAATGAGCAGTTCTTC. This translates into CASSLVGSPNEQFF.

There are many counts of this clonotype. The chain uses TRBV20-1 and TRBJ1-6; 8 bases align to TRBD1. The CDR3 is 15 residues long. Trimming took 3 bases from V and 7 from J; bases not matched to a gene: 8. Germline V gene data show CDR1 as DFQATT and CDR2 as SNEGSKA (reference sequence). The CDR3 DNA follows: TGCAGTGCTAGGGGGGTGACAGGGGCAAATTCACCCCTCCACTTT. It specifies CSARGVTGANSPLHF.

The chain uses TRBV12-3 or TRBV12-4 and TRBJ1-3, with D possibly TRBD1 on 6 matching bases. The CDR3 contains 15 residues. Trimming pared 6 bases from V and 0 bases from J, leaving 12 bases between. CDR3 residues: CASRYTGSSGNTIYF. The CDR3 bases are TGTGCCAGCAGATACACAGGGAGCTCTGGAAACACCATATATTTT.

This clonotype was seen a few times. At one boundary the junction diverges from the germline segment, which might be a read error. V and J are TRBV30 and TRBJ1-1; maybe TRBD1 (5 bases). Per the germline V gene, CDR1 is GTSNPN and CDR2 is SVGIG (reference sequence). The CDR3 has 14 amino acids. Here the CDR3 DNA reads TGTGCCTGGAGTGTACCGGGACGTGGCACTGAAGCTTCCTTT. Its translation: CAWSVPGRGTEASF. The whole variable domain, filled in from reference TRBV30 and TRBJ1-1, reads SQTIHQWPATLVQPVGSPLSLECTVEGTSNPNLYWYRQAAGRGLQLLFYSVGIGQISSEVPQNLSASRPQDRQFILSSKKLLLSDSGFYLCAWSVPGRGTEASFGQGTRLTVV.

Ten or more counts support this clonotype. This sequence joins TRBV13 and TRBJ2-5; no firm D call. The CDR3 length is 16 residues. The V and J ends lost 0 bases and 1 base respectively, with 12 bases between them. Germline V lookup: CDR1 PRHDT, CDR2 FYEKMQ (reference sequence). CDR3 residues: CASSLGDSVLQETQYF. Here the CDR3 DNA reads TGTGCCAGCAGCTTAGGCGACTCAGTGCTCCAAGAGACCCAGTACTTC.

In this sample, this clonotype turned up many times. The genes are TRBV7-9 and TRBJ1-2; D is unclear. This CDR3 region has 13 residues. Trimming shortened V by 7 bases and J by 0 bases, and 9 bases separated the two germline ends. CDR1 SEHNR and CDR2 FQNEAQ come from the germline V gene (reference sequence). DNA of the CDR3: TGTGCCAGCATCAGGTCAGCTAACTATGGCTACACCTTC. Protein: CASIRSANYGYTF.

The sample holds one count of this clonotype. Given a much more abundant clone one base away, this may be a read error. The chain employs TRBV7-2 and TRBJ2-2; D might be TRBD2 (5 bases). The CDR3 has 13 amino acids. In germline, CDR1 is SGHTA, CDR2 FQGNSA. In nucleotides, the CDR3 is TGTGCCAGTCACGTGGGGAACACCGGGGAGCTGTCTTTT. Translation: CASHVGNTGELSF.

This clonotype was seen more than once but under ten times. V gene TRBV30 combines with J gene TRBJ1-6, with TRBD1 as a possible D gene (6 bases). The CDR3 is 13 amino acids. Per the germline V gene, CDR1 is GTSNPN and CDR2 is SVGIG (reference sequence). Trimming took 3 bases from V and 8 from J, leaving 11 bases between them. The CDR3 loop is CAWRQGPDSPLHF. The CDR3 DNA reads as TGTGCCTGGAGACAGGGTCCGGATTCACCCCTCCACTTT.

This CDR3 is CASGATGLAHEQYF. Written as DNA, the CDR3 is TGTGCCAGCGGAGCCACAGGACTAGCTCATGAGCAGTACTTC. The gene calls are TRBV25-1 and TRBJ2-7; 8 nucleotides align to TRBD2. CDR3 length: 14 residues. Germline CDR1 is MGHDK and CDR2 is SYGVNS. Trimming removed 8 bases from V and 7 bases from J; junction bases left unmatched: 13.

This rearrangement joins TRBV20-1 to TRBJ2-4; 10 bases line up with TRBD2. The CDR3 consists of 16 residues. Germline V gene sequence: CDR1 DFQATT, CDR2 SNEGSKA (reference sequence). V shed 6 bases and J 3 bases; nucleotides not matched to a gene: 11. Here the CDR3 DNA reads TGCAGTGCGAGACTAGCGGGCCTTTTTCTCAAAAACATTCAGTACTTC. It codes for CSARLAGLFLKNIQYF.

A note on this clonotype: A much larger clone sits a single nucleotide away, making a read error possible. The chain joins TRBV6-2 or TRBV6-3 to TRBJ1-2; unclear D gene. Germline values: CDR1 MNHEY, CDR2 SVGEGT. With 5 bases removed from V and 9 bases from J, the gap between germline ends came to 10 bases. The CDR3 runs 11 residues. The CDR3 reads CASSDRYSYTF. As DNA, the CDR3 is TGTGCCAGCAGTGACCGGTATAGCTACACCTTC.